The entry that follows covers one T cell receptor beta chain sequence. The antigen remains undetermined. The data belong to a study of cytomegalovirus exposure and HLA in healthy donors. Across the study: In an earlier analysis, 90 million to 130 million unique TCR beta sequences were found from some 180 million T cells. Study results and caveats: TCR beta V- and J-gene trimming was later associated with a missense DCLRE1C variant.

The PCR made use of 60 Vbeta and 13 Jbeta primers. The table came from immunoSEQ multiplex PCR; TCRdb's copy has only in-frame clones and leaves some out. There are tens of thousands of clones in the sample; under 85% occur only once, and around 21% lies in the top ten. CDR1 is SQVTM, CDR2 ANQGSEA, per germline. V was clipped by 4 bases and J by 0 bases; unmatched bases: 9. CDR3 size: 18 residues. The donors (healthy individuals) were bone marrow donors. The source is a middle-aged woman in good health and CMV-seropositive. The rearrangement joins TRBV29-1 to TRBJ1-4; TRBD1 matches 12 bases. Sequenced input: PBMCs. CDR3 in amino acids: CSVAGGDRGLATNEKLFF. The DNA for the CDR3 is TGCAGCGTTGCGGGCGGGGACAGGGGGCTCGCAACTAATGAAAAACTGTTTTTT.